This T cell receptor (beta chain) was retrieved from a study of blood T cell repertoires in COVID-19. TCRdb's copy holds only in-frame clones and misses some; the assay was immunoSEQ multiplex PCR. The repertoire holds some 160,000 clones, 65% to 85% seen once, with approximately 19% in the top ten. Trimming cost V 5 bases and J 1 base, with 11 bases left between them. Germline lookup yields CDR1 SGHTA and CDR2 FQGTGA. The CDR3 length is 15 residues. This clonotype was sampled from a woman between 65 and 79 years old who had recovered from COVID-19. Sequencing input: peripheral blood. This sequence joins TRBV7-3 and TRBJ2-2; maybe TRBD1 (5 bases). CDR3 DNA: TGTGCCAGCAGCCCCCAGGGAATGAACACCGGGGAGCTGTTTTTT. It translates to CASSPQGMNTGELFF.